This T cell receptor beta chain came from a study of T cells in women clearing cervical HPV infection. In the study overall: Controls' single incident HPV16 infection cleared within 12 months without precancer.

The repertoire was sequenced with immunoSEQ multiplex PCR; TCRdb's copy has only in-frame clones and lacks some. The listing contains under 25,000 clones. Study-level points and caveats: Richness plus V gene abundances separated cases from controls with AUC roughly 0.88. CIN3+ cases had significantly higher TCR repertoire richness than controls, but evenness did not differ.

Germline V lookup: CDR1 MNHEY, CDR2 SVGEGT. The V and J ends lost 8 bases and 4 bases respectively, with 20 bases between them. CDR3 size: 15 residues. Concerning this clone itself: Its antigen is currently unknown. The read terminates 3 residues before the CDR3 end, so the remaining end is supplied by the germline J gene.

The receptor was derived from a woman between 18 and 70 years old with a cervical HPV16 infection that either progressed to CIN3+ or cleared (not recorded which). The gene calls are TRBV6-2 or TRBV6-3 and TRBJ2-5; D is perhaps TRBD2 (7 bases). The sample taken for sequencing was blood buffy coat. CDR3 region: CASRSGGQVRETQYF. Incomplete CDR3 DNA: TGTGCCAGCCGGTCCGGGGGGCAAGTTCGAGAGACC.